The present entry profiles one T cell receptor (beta chain) with its context. Its antigen is still unknown. No base qualities exist here, and no much larger clone lies one base off it. The CDR3 contains 17 residues, cysteine and phenylalanine counted. Solely the CDR3 DNA is kept, with 51 bases framed from the first base. The germline V gene supplies CDR1 MGHRA and CDR2 YSYEKL. Relative to germline, V is missing 3 bases and J is missing 5 bases, with 9 bases of the junction outside any gene match. The record originates from a study of blood T cell repertoires in COVID-19 (dated by TCRdb to 2020 to 2022). Turning to the overall study: Samples from collaborators originated in the United States, Italy and Spain and spanned both the acute and convalescent phases of COVID-19. The prospective study material was composed of cDNA or gDNA derived from T cells, B-cell-depleted T cells, or PBMCs. Deeply sampled blood TCRbeta repertoires from subjects exposed to, actively infected with, or recovered from COVID-19 were included in the dataset. A freely available public database, intended as a resource for researchers studying the immune response to SARS-CoV-2, is where the repertoires were released. Samples were obtained from the ongoing ImmuneRACE study (first 160 participants) and from 1,200 or so subjects provided by 6 global collaborators. Sample metadata almost always included a de-identified subject ID, COVID-19 status, age in years and sex. HLA class I and class II types, where available, came from metadata supplied by the sample provider rather than from assay-based typing. Beyond this particular receptor, the publication reports: The quantity of clinical and demographic metadata differed by source and by participant and was supplied without curation.

TCRbeta CDR3 regions were amplified from genomic DNA using the immunoSEQ Assay, a bias-controlled multiplex PCR. From the authors' description of their analysis: Within the assay, amplification of reference gene primers was used to estimate how many nucleated cells each sample contained. To quantify the absolute abundance of each unique TCRbeta CDR3 rearrangement, sequence reads were collapsed and filtered. For each sample, productive Simpson clonality was calculated as the square root of Simpson's diversity index over productive rearrangements. Here the immuneACCESS table is served through TCRdb, limited to in-frame sequences with V and J called. Missing clones are a known gap in these copies; in checked studies unresolved V genes cover under half, and the rest lacks a known reason. Clone size and the V and J calls come from that table; the DNA yielded D and trimming. The sample table lists roughly 80,000 clones, roughly four fifths of them with a count of one. 9% to 10% of the sample is held by the ten biggest clonotypes.

Each collaborating institution followed its own protocols to collect whole blood in K2EDTA tubes. For TCRbeta analysis, collaborator samples were shipped as frozen whole blood, as isolated PBMCs, or as DNA extracted from either sample type. The chain joins TRBV4-1 to TRBJ2-5; 13 middle bases align to TRBD2. The source is a human donor in a cohort sampled during active COVID-19. Sequences were obtained from peripheral blood. The CDR3 in this case is CASSHTGTSGEGETQYF. The DNA reads TGCGCCAGCAGCCATACCGGGACTAGCGGGGAAGGGGAGACCCAGTACTTC.